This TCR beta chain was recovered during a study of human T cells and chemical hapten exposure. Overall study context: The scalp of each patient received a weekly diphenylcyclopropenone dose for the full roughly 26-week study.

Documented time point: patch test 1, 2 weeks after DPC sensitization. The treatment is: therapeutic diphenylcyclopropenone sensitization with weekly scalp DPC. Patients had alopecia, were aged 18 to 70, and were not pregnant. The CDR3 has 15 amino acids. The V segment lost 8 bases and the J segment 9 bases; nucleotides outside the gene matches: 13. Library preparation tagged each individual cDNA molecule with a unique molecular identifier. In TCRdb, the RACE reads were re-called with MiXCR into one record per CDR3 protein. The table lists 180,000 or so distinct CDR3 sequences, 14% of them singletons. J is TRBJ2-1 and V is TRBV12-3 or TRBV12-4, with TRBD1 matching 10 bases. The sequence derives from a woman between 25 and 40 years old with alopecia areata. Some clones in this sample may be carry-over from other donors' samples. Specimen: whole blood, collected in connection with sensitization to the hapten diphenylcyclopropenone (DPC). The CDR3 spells CASSSGTGDSSEQFF. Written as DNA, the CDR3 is TGTGCCAGCTCGTCGGGGACAGGGGATAGCAGTGAGCAGTTCTTC.